Listed below are T cell receptor beta chains from one sample, sequenced in a study of cytomegalovirus exposure and HLA in healthy donors. The assay was immunoSEQ multiplex PCR, and TCRdb's table has in-frame clones only and misses some. In the table there are about 67,000 clones, around 94% of which are singletons. Sequencing was performed on PBMCs. These receptors came from a woman in her late teens or twenties in good health and CMV-seronegative. CDR3s include the opening cysteine and the closing phenylalanine or tryptophan. The D gene is left open where the match is weak.

TRBJ2-2,.,TRBV28,CASSLIRNTGELFF
TRBJ1-1,.,TRBV9,CASSVDQGPGTEAFF
TRBJ2-7,.,TRBV28,CASSSVGSTGRRPYF
TRBJ1-5,TRBD1,TRBV2,CASSVGTGLVQPQHF
TRBJ1-3,TRBD1,TRBV30,CAWTLDRGSGNTIYF
TRBJ1-6,.,TRBV9,CASSSTGSFSPLHF
TRBJ1-2,.,TRBV7-2,CASSVQTGGGYGYTF
TRBJ2-5,.,TRBV11-3,CASSLDRGKVNF
TRBJ2-2,TRBD2,TRBV2,CASSPTSWNTGELFF
TRBJ1-2,TRBD1,TRBV5-1,CASSYRGNYGYTF
TRBJ2-7,TRBD1,TRBV6-5,CASSRQGTSYEQYF
TRBJ2-7,.,TRBV7-9,CASTTGYEQYF
TRBJ1-5,.,TRBV5-1,CASSLETGNQPQHF
TRBJ1-1,.,TRBV30,CAWSRIRGRTEAFF
TRBJ2-7,TRBD1,TRBV5-1,CASSSGTAYSYEQYF
TRBJ1-1,TRBD1,TRBV19,CASMGTGGLLSEAFF
TRBJ2-3,TRBD2,TRBV6-1,CASSELAGATDTQYF
TRBJ1-2,TRBD1,TRBV25-1,CASSDPGQSGYTF
TRBJ2-1,.,TRBV28,CASTTQRASLNEQFF
TRBJ1-6,.,TRBV19,CASSSRGSPLHF
TRBJ2-7,TRBD1,TRBV9,CASTPGTGSYEQYF
TRBJ1-5,.,TRBV28,CASSLAGRGDHSNQPQHF
TRBJ2-2,TRBD1,TRBV9,CASSPGQGGTGELFF
TRBJ2-1,TRBD2,TRBV7-9,CASSAKATSGGSSYNEQFF
TRBJ2-5,TRBD1,TRBV30,CAWSVPGTGGETQYF
TRBJ1-6,.,TRBV30,CAWSPTGAYSPLHF
TRBJ1-6,.,TRBV6-5,CASSYRTDSPLHF
TRBJ2-1,TRBD2,TRBV7-2,CASSLVAGGPNEQFF
TRBJ1-3,.,TRBV21-1,CASSKRPGVGNTIYF
TRBJ1-1,.,TRBV9,CASSGGGRTNTEAFF
TRBJ1-2,.,TRBV14,CASSQNREGYTF
TRBJ2-3,TRBD2,TRBV7-8,CASSLGGGGVRDTQYF
TRBJ2-1,.,TRBV5-6,CASSLGSNNEQFF
TRBJ1-3,.,TRBV7-9,CASSSSGRLEDTIYF
TRBJ2-1,.,TRBV2,CASSATRDKTYNEQFF
TRBJ1-2,.,TRBV9,CASSVVGSTGTGYGYTF
TRBJ2-7,TRBD1,TRBV18,CASSPRNRGQGYEQYF
TRBJ1-4,TRBD1,TRBV19,CASSATGGGEKLFF
TRBJ2-1,.,TRBV5-8,CASSLGDYNEQFF
TRBJ1-2,.,TRBV2,CASTTVLFDGYTF
TRBJ2-7,.,TRBV9,CASSLTPLASFEQYF
TRBJ1-5,TRBD1,TRBV15,CATSRQGGQPQHF
TRBJ2-1,TRBD1,TRBV7-3,CASSSGQGTYNEQFF
TRBJ1-2,TRBD1,TRBV7-9,CAHQGANDGYTF
TRBJ2-2,.,TRBV6-1,CASIPGTNTGELFF